The source of this TCR beta chain is a study of early T cells in non-severe SARS-CoV-2 infection. General study results and limits: Anti-spike CD8 responses were favored in VDJdb matching, and private and CD4 specificities were missed.

A note on this clonotype: Its antigen is unknown.

TCRdb passed the 5' RACE reads through MiXCR, listing each CDR3 protein once. The sample records tens of thousands of distinct CDR3 sequences, 11% being singletons. The V and J ends lost 2 bases and 5 bases respectively, with 7 bases between them. The CDR3 is made up of 12 amino acids. Germline lookup yields CDR1 SGHKS and CDR2 YYEKEE (reference sequence). The receptor's source is an adult who was a healthcare worker with PCR-confirmed SARS-CoV-2 infection or an uninfected control (not recorded which). Input material: whole blood. The chain carries TRBV5-5 and TRBJ2-5; D unresolved. DNA for the CDR3: TGTGCCAGCAGCTTCCCAGACGAGACCCAGTACTTC. Translation: CASSFPDETQYF.